One sample yielded the 6 T cell receptor beta chains listed below, sequenced in a study of cytomegalovirus exposure and HLA in healthy donors (TCRdb year 2017). The method was the immunoSEQ multiplex PCR assay. For the multiplex PCR, a mixture combining 60 forward primers for TCR Vbeta segments and 13 reverse primers for TCR Jbeta segments was used. In its TCRdb copy, this immuneACCESS table keeps in-frame sequences only and misses some clones. Where compared with another copy, unresolved V genes explain less than half of these, and the others have no known cause. This sample holds about 100,000 clones; about 75% were observed only once. 7% to 9% of the sample comes from the top ten. The sequenced sample was PBMCs. The receptors originated from a man in his forties or fifties in good health and CMV-seropositive.

This clone has only a few counts. The CDR3 coding sequence is TGTGCCAGCAGCTGGGGGACTAGCGGGAGTTGGGGCACCGGGGAGCTGTTTTTT. It is translated as CASSWGTSGSWGTGELFF. The chain employs TRBV7-2 and TRBJ2-2, with 14 positions matching TRBD2. V was clipped by 4 bases and J by 4 bases; unmatched bases: 8. The CDR3 has 18 amino acids. Per the germline V gene, CDR1 is SGHTA and CDR2 is FQGNSA.

The chain combines TRBV7-9 with TRBJ2-3; 8 bases line up with TRBD2. Trimming at V came to 6 bases and at J to 1 base, leaving 3 bases not matched to a gene. Germline assignment: CDR1 SEHNR and CDR2 FQNEAQ (reference sequence). The CDR3 contains 14 residues. CDR3 coding DNA: TGTGCCAGCAGTTTGCGGGAGGGCACAGATACGCAGTATTTT. Translation: CASSLREGTDTQYF.

V usage is TRBV5-4 and J usage is TRBJ2-1; 11 nucleotides agree with TRBD2. The CDR3 consists of 16 residues. V lost 6 bases and J lost 6; bases outside the gene matches: 11. In germline, CDR1 is SGHNT, CDR2 YYREEE (reference sequence). The CDR3 DNA sequence: TGTGCCAGCATAAGGGGGGGTAGCGGGGGGGTCAATGAGCAGTTCTTC. It specifies CASIRGGSGGVNEQFF. The whole variable domain, remainder taken from reference TRBV5-4 and TRBJ2-1, is ETGVTQSPTHLIKTRGQQVTLRCSSQSGHNTVSWYQQALGQGPQFIFQYYREEENGRGNFPPRFSGLQFPNYSSELNVNALELDDSALYLCASIRGGSGGVNEQFFGPGTRLTVL.

This chain connects TRBV5-1 to TRBJ2-5; 7 bases are shared with TRBD1. The V segment lost 4 bases and the J segment 2 bases; nucleotides outside the gene matches: 8. The CDR3 contains 15 residues. Germline V lookup: CDR1 SGHRS, CDR2 YFSETQ. The CDR3 spells CASSTEPGQQETQYF. The CDR3 DNA sequence: TGCGCCAGCAGCACCGAACCGGGACAGCAAGAGACCCAGTACTTC. The whole variable domain, remainder taken from reference TRBV5-1 and TRBJ2-5, is KAGVTQTPRYLIKTRGQQVTLSCSPISGHRSVSWYQQTPGQGLQFLFEYFSETQRNKGNFPGRFSGRQFSNSRSEMNVSTLELGDSALYLCASSTEPGQQETQYFGPGTRLLVL.

The CDR3 here is CASSPTGETDTQYF. CDR3 coding DNA: TGTGCCAGTAGTCCCACAGGGGAAACAGATACGCAGTATTTT. The V and J genes are TRBV19 and TRBJ2-3; 7 bases agree with TRBD1. The length of the CDR3 is 14 residues. The J segment lost 3 bases and the V segment lost 5 bases, leaving 5 bases of the junction unmatched. The germline V gene has CDR1 LNHDA and CDR2 SQIVND (reference sequence).

V is TRBV9 and J is TRBJ2-1, with a tentative D call TRBD2 (6 bases). V was pared by 0 bases and J by 0 bases, with 10 bases between. From germline, CDR1 is SGDLS and CDR2 YYNGEE. This CDR3 contains 16 residues. CDR3 region: CASSVVQAGSYNEQFF. The CDR3 bases are TGTGCCAGCAGCGTAGTCCAAGCGGGCTCCTACAATGAGCAGTTCTTC.